The 29 T cell receptor beta chains below all came from one sample that was sequenced in a study of cytomegalovirus exposure and HLA in healthy donors. PCR involved 60 Vbeta and 13 Jbeta primers. Sequenced by immunoSEQ multiplex PCR; TCRdb stores in-frame clones only, minus some. The sample lists roughly 150,000 clones, approximately 88% occurring once. The sample was PBMCs. The source is a woman aged 18 to 35 in good health and CMV-seronegative.

The chain has TRBV19 and TRBJ1-5; 8 nucleotides match TRBD1. Per the germline V gene, CDR1 is LNHDA and CDR2 is SQIVND (reference sequence). V gave up 0 bases and J gave up 6 bases; unmatched junction bases: 4. The CDR3 runs 15 residues. CDR3 coding DNA: TGTGCCAGTAGTATAGAGCAGGGGGCGACTCAGCCCCAGCATTTT. Its translation: CASSIEQGATQPQHF.

The chain employs TRBV9 and TRBJ2-2; a possible D gene is TRBD2 (5 bases). V was clipped by 0 bases and J by 0 bases, with 6 bases between them. This CDR3 is built from 15 residues. Germline V gene sequence: CDR1 SGDLS, CDR2 YYNGEE. In DNA, the CDR3 is TGTGCCAGCAGCGTAGGCGGGTCGAACACCGGGGAGCTGTTTTTT. It specifies CASSVGGSNTGELFF.

This chain uses TRBV23-1 with TRBJ2-7; weak D call: TRBD2 (5 bases). TRBV23-1 is sorted into the ORF group, with uncertain function. The CDR3 sequence is 17 residues long. V dropped 2 bases and J dropped 3 bases, with 20 bases sitting between them. This chain's CDR3 is CASSQMEKRPTIYEQYF. The CDR3 coding sequence is TGCGCCAGCAGTCAAATGGAGAAGAGACCGACTATCTACGAGCAGTACTTC.

The chain is built from TRBV19 and TRBJ1-5, with 8 bases lining up with TRBD1. V gave up 4 bases and J gave up 7 bases; unmatched junction bases: 12. CDR3 length: 16 residues. The V gene's germline CDR1 is LNHDA and CDR2 SQIVND (reference sequence). The CDR3 region is CASSTPADRADQPQHF. The CDR3 coding sequence is TGTGCCAGTAGTACACCAGCGGACAGGGCAGACCAGCCCCAGCATTTT.

In regard to this clone: One end of the junction is discordant with germline, which a read error may explain. The V call is TRBV19, the J call TRBJ1-2; D is possibly TRBD1 (6 bases). Germline lookup yields CDR1 LNHDA and CDR2 SQIVND (reference sequence). The length of the CDR3 is 13 residues. The CDR3 sequence is CASSINEGTKKAF. For the CDR3, the DNA is TGTGCCAGTAGTATAAATGAGGGGACAAAAAAGGCCTTC.

V usage is TRBV5-1 and J usage is TRBJ1-2; 8 bases are a match to TRBD1. V lost 4 bases, J lost 10 bases, and 9 bases stayed unmatched. The CDR3 covers 13 residues. CDR1 and CDR2 from the germline V gene are SGHRS and YFSETQ. CDR3 protein: CASSLGTGEHYTF. CDR3 nucleotide sequence: TGCGCCAGCAGCCTTGGGACAGGTGAACACTACACCTTC.

The chain recombines TRBV5-6 with TRBJ1-2; a weak D match, TRBD1 (5 bases). Deletions cut 0 bases from V and 4 bases from J, with 7 bases between. Looked up from germline, CDR1 is SGHDT and CDR2 is YYEEEE. This CDR3 region has 13 residues. CDR3 amino acids: CASSLVGGYGYTF. In DNA form, the CDR3 reads TGTGCCAGCAGCTTGGTGGGGGGCTATGGCTACACCTTC.

The chain employs TRBV5-1 and TRBJ1-1; perhaps TRBD1 as D (5 bases). V dropped 0 bases and J dropped 1 base, with 7 bases sitting between them. The germline CDR1 and CDR2 sequences are SGHRS and YFSETQ. The CDR3 runs to 14 residues. The CDR3 here is CASSLATGNTEAFF. CDR3 bases: TGCGCCAGCAGCTTGGCTACAGGGAACACTGAAGCTTTCTTT. Using reference TRBV5-1 and TRBJ1-1 for the parts outside the CDR3, the full variable domain is KAGVTQTPRYLIKTRGQQVTLSCSPISGHRSVSWYQQTPGQGLQFLFEYFSETQRNKGNFPGRFSGRQFSNSRSEMNVSTLELGDSALYLCASSLATGNTEAFFGQGTRLTVV.

The V gene is TRBV29-1, the J gene TRBJ1-3; 9 bases map to TRBD1. This CDR3 comprises 13 residues. The germline CDR1 and CDR2 sequences are SQVTM and ANQGSEA. Unmatched junction bases numbered 1, after V lost 4 bases and J lost 3 bases. The DNA of the CDR3 is TGCAGCGTTGCGGGACAGGGTGGAAACACCATATATTTT. The encoded protein is CSVAGQGGNTIYF.

About this clone: This sample also contains other DNA sequences that code for the same CDR3. The chain couples TRBV28 to TRBJ2-3; D gene uncertain. Germline values: CDR1 MDHEN, CDR2 SYDVKM. V was shortened by 6 bases and J by 4 bases, with 14 bases between the two germline ends. The CDR3 is made up of 14 amino acids. The CDR3 nucleotides read TGTGCCAGCAGCAATAAGGTAGCCTCAGATACGCAGTATTTT. Its translation: CASSNKVASDTQYF.

V is TRBV6-1 and J is TRBJ1-3, with a weak D call TRBD1 (6 bases). This CDR3 comprises 15 residues. V gave up 9 bases and J gave up 0 bases, with 15 bases separating them. Germline-derived CDR1 and CDR2 are MNHNS and SASEGT. In DNA form, the CDR3 reads TGTGCCAGTGACAGGTTCGTTAACTCTGGAAACACCATATATTTT. Translated: CASDRFVNSGNTIYF.

The genes are TRBV7-2 and TRBJ1-1; the D is unclear. Between the trimmed V and J ends, which lost 5 bases and 2 bases, there was a span of 15 bases. The germline V gene encodes CDR1 SGHTA and CDR2 FQGNSA. This CDR3 has 15 residues. CDR3 bases: TGTGCCAGCAGCCCCCGGAGGGTTACTAACACTGAAGCTTTCTTT. Amino acids: CASSPRRVTNTEAFF.

The chain couples TRBV6-5 to TRBJ1-1, with 7 bases aligning to TRBD1. The V segment lost 2 bases and the J segment 0 bases; nucleotides outside the gene matches: 6. The V gene's germline CDR1 is MNHEY and CDR2 SVGAGI. CDR3 size: 16 residues. CDR3 in amino acids: CASSYGRQGLNTEAFF. In DNA, the CDR3 is TGTGCCAGCAGTTACGGGCGACAGGGCTTGAACACTGAAGCTTTCTTT.

The chain couples TRBV6-6 to TRBJ1-2; D perhaps matches TRBD1 (6 bases). The germline V and J ends were trimmed by 5 bases and 3 bases, with 16 bases remaining between them. The germline V gene has CDR1 MNHNY and CDR2 SVGAGI (reference sequence). The CDR3 is 15 amino acids. CDR3 nucleotide sequence: TGTGCCAGCAGTCGTGAGGACAGACCTCACTATGGCTACACCTTC. Translation: CASSREDRPHYGYTF.

The gene calls are TRBV5-4 and TRBJ2-1; the match to TRBD2 covers 7 bases. Germline V lookup: CDR1 SGHNT, CDR2 YYREEE (reference sequence). Trimming took 4 bases from V and 0 from J; bases not matched to a gene: 10. CDR3 size: 17 residues. In nucleotides, the CDR3 is TGTGCCAGCAGCCGGGGTGGGGGGGACCGCTCCTACAATGAGCAGTTCTTC. Its translation is CASSRGGGDRSYNEQFF.

This CDR3 reads CAKSGGAVNEQFF. The CDR3 DNA follows: TGTGCCAAAAGCGGGGGGGCGGTCAATGAGCAGTTCTTC. The chain combines TRBV30 with TRBJ2-1; 10 positions match TRBD2. This CDR3 is 13 amino acids long. In germline, CDR1 is GTSNPN, CDR2 SVGIG (reference sequence). The J segment lost 6 bases and the V segment lost 8 bases, leaving 7 bases of the junction unmatched.

A single count supports this clone. The J gene is TRBJ1-1, the V gene TRBV30, with D hard to call. The CDR3 spans 11 residues. In germline, CDR1 is GTSNPN, CDR2 SVGIG (reference sequence). Trimming cost V 0 bases and J 11 bases, with 10 bases left between them. The CDR3 is CAWSVQYLAFF. CDR3 sequence (DNA): TGTGCCTGGAGTGTACAATATTTGGCTTTCTTT.

This chain connects TRBV5-6 to TRBJ2-5, with 7 bases matching TRBD1. The J call is in doubt because the DNA end fits TRBJ2-7 better. Germline-derived CDR1 and CDR2 are SGHDT and YYEEEE. There are 13 residues in the CDR3. Here the CDR3 DNA reads TGTGCCAGCAGCCTGGGACAGAGCTACGAGCAGTACTTC. Its protein is CASSLGQSYEQYF.

This clone was seen a few times. The chain couples TRBV7-9 to TRBJ2-1; 12 nucleotides match TRBD2. The CDR3 runs to 15 residues. CDR1 and CDR2 from the germline V gene are SEHNR and FQNEAQ (reference sequence). V lost 5 bases to trimming and J lost 7 bases; unmatched junction nucleotides: 6. The CDR3 sequence is CASSTRLAGENEQFF. The CDR3 DNA reads TGTGCCAGCAGCACCAGACTAGCGGGAGAGAATGAGCAGTTCTTC.

The genes are TRBV2 and TRBJ2-1; 8 nucleotides line up with TRBD1. The CDR3 runs to 15 residues. Germline CDR1 and CDR2: SNHLY and FYNNEI. The V segment lost 2 bases and the J segment 9 bases; nucleotides outside the gene matches: 9. The CDR3 protein is CASSEFGQGMTEQFF. Here the CDR3 DNA reads TGTGCCAGCAGTGAATTTGGACAGGGAATGACTGAGCAGTTCTTC.

This chain joins TRBV12-5 and TRBJ2-4, with D possibly being TRBD2 (6 bases). The CDR3 is 19 residues long. CDR1 and CDR2 (germline): LGHNT, FRNRAP. With 4 bases removed from V and 1 base from J, the gap between germline ends came to 23 bases. This CDR3 reads CASGSSGLLRGWAKNIQYF. The CDR3 DNA reads TGTGCTAGTGGTTCCTCGGGACTCCTGAGGGGTTGGGCCAAAAACATTCAGTACTTC.

The rearrangement links TRBV4-1 to TRBJ2-1, with 15 bases that match TRBD2. CDR3 length: 14 residues. Looked up from germline, CDR1 is MGHRA and CDR2 is YSYEKL. The ends lost 11 bases at V and 8 bases at J; junction bases unmatched: 7. The CDR3 region has the DNA TGCGCCTGCTCGGGACTAGCGGGGGGCGATGAGCAGTTCTTC. Amino acids: CACSGLAGGDEQFF.

This chain links TRBV5-1 with TRBJ2-1; 11 nucleotides agree with TRBD2. V was clipped by 2 bases and J by 5 bases; unmatched bases: 18. CDR1 is SGHRS, CDR2 YFSETQ, per germline. The CDR3 is 20 amino acids. The CDR3 loop reads CASSFEASGGPYYRHNEQFF. The CDR3 DNA reads as TGCGCCAGCAGCTTTGAGGCTAGCGGGGGGCCCTACTACCGGCACAATGAGCAGTTCTTC.

The chain carries TRBV19 and TRBJ1-2; no definite D call. Germline-derived CDR1 and CDR2 are LNHDA and SQIVND (reference sequence). The CDR3 covers 14 residues. Trimming shortened V by 7 bases and J by 3 bases, and 15 bases separated the two germline ends. The DNA for the CDR3 is TGTGCCAGTACAGATGAGGGAACGGACTATGGCTACACCTTC. Its protein is CASTDEGTDYGYTF.

This clone was picked up a small number of times. The chain carries TRBV7-8 and TRBJ2-7; 9 nucleotides match TRBD1. The trim removed 0 bases at V and 7 bases at J, leaving 4 bases unmatched. The CDR3 sequence is 14 residues long. CDR1 and CDR2 from the germline V gene are SGHVS and FQNEAQ. CDR3 amino acids: CASSLAQGAAEQYF. CDR3 DNA: TGTGCCAGCAGCTTAGCACAGGGGGCAGCGGAGCAGTACTTC.

The chain has TRBV19 and TRBJ2-7; tentative D call: TRBD2 (7 bases). Germline V gives CDR1 LNHDA, CDR2 SQIVND (reference sequence). Trimming stripped 7 bases from V and 5 bases from J, with 18 bases between. The CDR3 is 14 amino acids. The CDR3 region is CASKGFEGGDEQYF. The DNA for the CDR3 is TGTGCCAGTAAGGGATTTGAAGGGGGGGACGAGCAGTACTTC.

This chain joins TRBV19 and TRBJ2-5; TRBD2 matches at 7 bases. Germline CDR1 and CDR2: LNHDA and SQIVND (reference sequence). V was clipped by 3 bases and J by 5 bases; unmatched bases: 12. This CDR3 spans 16 amino acids. CDR3 sequence: CASSILGTTTGETQYF. DNA of the CDR3: TGTGCCAGTAGTATTCTCGGGACTACGACCGGGGAGACCCAGTACTTC. The variable domain in full, completed from reference TRBV19 and TRBJ2-5, reads DGGITQSPKYLFRKEGQNVTLSCEQNLNHDAMYWYRQDPGQGLRLIYYSQIVNDFQKGDIAEGYSVSREKKESFPLTVTSAQKNPTAFYLCASSILGTTTGETQYFGPGTRLLVL.

The genes are TRBV7-2 and TRBJ1-6; D uncertain. The CDR3 length is 16 residues. V shed 5 bases and J shed 0 bases, with 11 bases lying between them. Germline V lookup: CDR1 SGHTA, CDR2 FQGNSA. CDR3 nucleotides: TGTGCCAGCAGCGGCCAGGCGAGCTCCTATAATTCACCCCTCCACTTT. Encoded protein: CASSGQASSYNSPLHF.

This clone was seen once. The chain recombines TRBV2 with TRBJ1-1, with D maybe TRBD1 (5 bases). This CDR3 is built from 13 residues. The V end lost 8 bases, the J end lost 1 base, and 11 bases lay between the germline ends. Germline CDR1 is SNHLY and CDR2 is FYNNEI. The CDR3 nucleotides read TGTGCCAGCCAAAGGCAGGGGAACACTGAAGCTTTCTTT. Translating gives CASQRQGNTEAFF.